This T cell receptor (beta chain) derives from a study of cytomegalovirus exposure and HLA in healthy donors. PCR primers comprised 60 Vbeta and 13 Jbeta primers. The repertoire was sequenced with immunoSEQ multiplex PCR; TCRdb's copy has only in-frame clones and lacks some. The sample's table shows 180,000 or so clones. Regarding this clone: The antigen is unknown.

Overall study findings and caveats: Most TCR sequences proved rare, with some public TCRs found in many donors.

The CDR3 runs 16 residues. V lost 0 bases to trimming and J lost 1 base; unmatched junction nucleotides: 6. Germline CDR1 is MNHEY and CDR2 is SVGAGI. Sequences were obtained from PBMCs. The receptor was isolated from a boy younger than 18 in good health and CMV-seronegative. The gene calls are TRBV6-5 and TRBJ2-7; TRBD2 matches at 7 bases. CDR3 residues: CASSYSSGRGSYEQYF. The CDR3 DNA follows: TGTGCCAGCAGTTACTCGTCTGGGCGGGGGTCCTACGAGCAGTACTTC.